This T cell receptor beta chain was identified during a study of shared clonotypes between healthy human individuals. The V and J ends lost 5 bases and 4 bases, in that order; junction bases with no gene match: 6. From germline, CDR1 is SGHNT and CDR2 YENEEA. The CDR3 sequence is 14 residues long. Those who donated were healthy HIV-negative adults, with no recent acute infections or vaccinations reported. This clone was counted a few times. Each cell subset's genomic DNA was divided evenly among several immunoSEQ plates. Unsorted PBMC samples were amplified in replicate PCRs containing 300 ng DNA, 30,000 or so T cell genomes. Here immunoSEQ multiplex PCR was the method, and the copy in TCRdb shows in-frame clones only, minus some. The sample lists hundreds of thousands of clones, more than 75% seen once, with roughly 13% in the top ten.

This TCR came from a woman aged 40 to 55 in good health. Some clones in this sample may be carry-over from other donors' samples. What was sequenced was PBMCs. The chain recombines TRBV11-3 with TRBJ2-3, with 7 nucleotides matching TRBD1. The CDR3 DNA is TGTGCCAGCAGCCCGACAGGGAGTGCAGATACGCAGTATTTT. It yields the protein CASSPTGSADTQYF.